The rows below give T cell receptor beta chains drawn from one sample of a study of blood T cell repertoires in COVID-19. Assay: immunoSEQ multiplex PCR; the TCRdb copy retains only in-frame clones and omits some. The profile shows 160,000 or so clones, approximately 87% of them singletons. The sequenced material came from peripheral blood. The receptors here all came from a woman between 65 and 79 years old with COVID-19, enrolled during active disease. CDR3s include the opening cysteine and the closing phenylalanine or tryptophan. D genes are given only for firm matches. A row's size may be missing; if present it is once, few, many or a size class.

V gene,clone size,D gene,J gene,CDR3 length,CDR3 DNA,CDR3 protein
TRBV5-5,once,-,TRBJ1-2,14,TGTGCCAGCAGCTTACAGGAAGCCAACTATGGCTACACCTTC,CASSLQEANYGYTF
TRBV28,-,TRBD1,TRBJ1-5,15,TGTGCCAGCAGCCCAGGGGGCTTTTACAATCAGCCCCAGCATTTT,CASSPGGFYNQPQHF
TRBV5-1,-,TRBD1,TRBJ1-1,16,TGCGCCAGCAGTACAGGACAGGGAGGAATTGGTACTGAAGCTTTCTTT,CASSTGQGGIGTEAFF
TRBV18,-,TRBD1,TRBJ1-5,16,TGTGCCAGCTCACCACCCACGGGACAGCTCGGCCAGCCCCAGCATTTT,CASSPPTGQLGQPQHF
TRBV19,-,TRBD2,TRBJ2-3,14,TGTGCCAGTAGTAGCGGGGGGGCCCCAGATACGCAGTATTTT,CASSSGGAPDTQYF
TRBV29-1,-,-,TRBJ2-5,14,TGCAGCGTAGCCGGACAGTATGGCACCGAGACCCAGTACTTC,CSVAGQYGTETQYF
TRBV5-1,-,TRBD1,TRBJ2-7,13,TGCGCCAGCAGCCAGGACAGGGCCCACGAGCAGTACTTC,CASSQDRAHEQYF
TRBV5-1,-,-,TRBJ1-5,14,TGCGCCAGCAGCTTGACCGGTAGCAATCAGCCCCAGCATTTT,CASSLTGSNQPQHF
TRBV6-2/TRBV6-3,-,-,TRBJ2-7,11,TGTGCCAGCAGTTACATCGACGAGCAGTACTTC,CASSYIDEQYF
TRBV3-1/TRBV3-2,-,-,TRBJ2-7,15,TGTGCCAGCAGCCAAGACGTGGCCTCCTCCTACGAGCAGTACTTC,CASSQDVASSYEQYF
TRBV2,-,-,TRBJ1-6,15,TGTGCCAGCAGCCCGGAGAGTTCCTATAATTCACCCCTCCACTTT,CASSPESSYNSPLHF
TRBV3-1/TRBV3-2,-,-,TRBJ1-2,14,TGTGCCAGCAGCCGATCGACAGTCAACTATGGCTACACCTTC,CASSRSTVNYGYTF
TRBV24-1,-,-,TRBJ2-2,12,TGTGCCACAAACTCGAACACCGGGGAGCTGTTTTTT,CATNSNTGELFF
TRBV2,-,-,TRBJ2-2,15,TGTGCCAGCACCCCCGAGAGGGGCGGGATCGGGGAGCTGTTTTTT,CASTPERGGIGELFF
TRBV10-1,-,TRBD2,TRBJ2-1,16,TGCGCCAGCAGCGATCGCGGGGGGGGTCTGCGGAATGAGCAGTTCTTC,CASSDRGGGLRNEQFF
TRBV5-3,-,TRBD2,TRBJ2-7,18,TGTGCCAGAAGCTGCTCCACCAAGACTAGCGGGACAACCTACGAGCAGTACTTC,CARSCSTKTSGTTYEQYF
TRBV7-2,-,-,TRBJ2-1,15,TGTGCCAGCAGCTTAGCGGCAAGCTCCTACAATGAGCAGTTCTTC,CASSLAASSYNEQFF
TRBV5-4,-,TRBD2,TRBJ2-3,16,TGTGCCAGCAGCCGAGCCTTAGCGGGGGGGCGTGATACGCAGTATTTT,CASSRALAGGRDTQYF
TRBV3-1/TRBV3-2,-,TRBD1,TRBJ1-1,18,TGTGCCAGCAGCCAAGGCCCTGAGGGGGCGTTTTTCACCCCCGGGGCTTTCTTT,CASSQGPEGAFFTPGAFF
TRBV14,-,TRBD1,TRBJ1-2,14,TGTGCCAGCAGTCCAAGGACAGGGAGCTTTGGCTACACCTTC,CASSPRTGSFGYTF
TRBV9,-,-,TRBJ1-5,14,TGTGCCAGCAGCCGAGGGGGAGACGGTCAGCCCCAGCATTTT,CASSRGGDGQPQHF
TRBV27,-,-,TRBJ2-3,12,TGTGCCAGCAGCCGCCTCGCGGATACGCAGTATTTT,CASSRLADTQYF
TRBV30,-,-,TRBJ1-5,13,TGTGCCTGGAGTCCCTCTAGCAATCAGCCCCAGCATTTT,CAWSPSSNQPQHF
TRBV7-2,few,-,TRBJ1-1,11,TGTGCCAGCAGCTTCGGAGTTAGAGCTTTCTTT,CASSFGVRAFF
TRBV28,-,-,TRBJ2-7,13,TGTGCCAGCAGTCGCCCGCGGGGCTACGAGCAGTACTTC,CASSRPRGYEQYF
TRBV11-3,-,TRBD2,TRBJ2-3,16,TGTGCCAGCAGCTCCGGGACTAGCGGGGAGGCAGATACGCAGTATTTT,CASSSGTSGEADTQYF
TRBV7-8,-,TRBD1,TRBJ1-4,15,TGTGCCAGCAGCCTGAGACAGGGGGTGAATGAAAAACTGTTTTTT,CASSLRQGVNEKLFF
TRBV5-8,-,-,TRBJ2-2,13,TGTGCCAGCAGCCCTGAGAGGACCGGGGAGCTGTTTTTT,CASSPERTGELFF
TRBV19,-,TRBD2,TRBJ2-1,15,TGTGCCAGTAGGCCCGGGACTAGCGGGTCCCACGCACCGTTCTTC,CASRPGTSGSHAPFF
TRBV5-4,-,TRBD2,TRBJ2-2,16,TGTGCCAGCAGCTTGTTGGGGGGGAGGAACACCGGGGAGCTGTTTTTT,CASSLLGGRNTGELFF
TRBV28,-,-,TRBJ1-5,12,TGTGCCAGCAGACCAACACGTCAGCCCCAGCATTTT,CASRPTRQPQHF
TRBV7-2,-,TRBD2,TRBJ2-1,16,TGTGCCAGCAGCCCTAGCCTAGCGGCTATCTACAATGAGCAGTTCTTC,CASSPSLAAIYNEQFF
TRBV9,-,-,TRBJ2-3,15,TGTGCCAGCAGCGCCTGGACACCTAGCACAGATACGCAGTATTTT,CASSAWTPSTDTQYF
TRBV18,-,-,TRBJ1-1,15,TGTGCCAGCTCTCCGAGGGCGAGCCTAACGACTGAAGCTTTCTTT,CASSPRASLTTEAFF
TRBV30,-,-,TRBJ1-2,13,TGTGCCTGGAGTGGCTTTAAGAAGCCAAGCTACACCTTC,CAWSGFKKPSYTF
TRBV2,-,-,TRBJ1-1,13,TGTGCCAGCACCTCGATCAGAAACACTGAAGCTTTCTTT,CASTSIRNTEAFF
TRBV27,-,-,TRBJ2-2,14,TGTGCCAGCAGTTTGATAGGGGGCACCGGGGAGCTGTTTTTT,CASSLIGGTGELFF
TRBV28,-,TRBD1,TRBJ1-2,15,TGTGCCAGTTCATGGGGCAGGGGGCGCAACTATGGCTACACCTTC,CASSWGRGRNYGYTF
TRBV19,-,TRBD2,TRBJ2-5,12,TGTGCCAGTAGGACTAGCGGGGAGACCCAGTACTTC,CASRTSGETQYF
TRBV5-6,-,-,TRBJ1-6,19,TGTGCCAGCAGCTTGGTCCGACAGCTTGTGAGCTCCTATAATTCACCCCTCCACTTT,CASSLVRQLVSSYNSPLHF
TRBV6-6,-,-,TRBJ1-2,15,TGTGCCAGCAGTTACTCGATGGGCACTGACTATGGCTACACCTTC,CASSYSMGTDYGYTF
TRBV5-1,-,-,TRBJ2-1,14,TGCGCCAGCAGCTTGGGACAGCCCTACAATGAGCAGTTCTTC,CASSLGQPYNEQFF
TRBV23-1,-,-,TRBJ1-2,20,TGCGCCAGCAGTCAATCAGGGACGTGGGACTGCTTATCGACTAACTATGGCTACACCTTC,CASSQSGTWDCLSTNYGYTF
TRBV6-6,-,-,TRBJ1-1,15,TGTGCCAGCAGTTTTGAGGGAGGCCAGTACACTGAAGCTTTCTTT,CASSFEGGQYTEAFF
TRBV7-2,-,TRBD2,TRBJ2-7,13,TGTGCCAGCGGCGGGGGAGGGTCCTACGAGCAGTACTTC,CASGGGGSYEQYF
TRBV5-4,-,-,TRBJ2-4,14,TGTGCCAGCAGCTCTGGACAAGCAAAAAACATTCAGTACTTC,CASSSGQAKNIQYF
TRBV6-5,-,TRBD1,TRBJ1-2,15,TGTGCCAGCAGCAAGTGGGACAGGGTAACCTATGGCTACACCTTC,CASSKWDRVTYGYTF
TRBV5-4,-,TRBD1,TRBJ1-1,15,TGTGCCAGCAGCTGGAACAGGGGGCTAAACACTGAAGCTTTCTTT,CASSWNRGLNTEAFF
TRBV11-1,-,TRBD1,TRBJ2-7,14,TGTGCCAGCAGCTCGGGACAGGGGTTTTACGAGCAGTACTTC,CASSSGQGFYEQYF
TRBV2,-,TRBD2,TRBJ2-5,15,TGTGCCAGCCGCCGGGAGCGGGGGGCCGCGGAGACCCAGTACTTC,CASRRERGAAETQYF
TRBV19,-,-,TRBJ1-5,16,TGTGCCAGTAGTATACTCCCGGCGGGAGGTAATCAGCCCCAGCATTTT,CASSILPAGGNQPQHF